These 26 T cell receptor beta chains were all obtained from the same sample, sequenced in a study of T-cell memory formation after mild COVID-19 (dated by TCRdb to the early 2020s). Library preparation was by 5' RACE. TCRdb names Illumina NovaSeq 6000 as the instrument used. TCRdb cleaned the public reads at Q25 with fastp, built clones with MiXCR and kept in-frame beta chains. Rows are combined by CDR3 protein, so each entry shows the most common genes and DNA. This sample holds some 200,000 distinct CDR3 sequences; about 22% were observed only once. Of the sample, about 21% is held by the ten largest clones. Sequenced input: PBMCs or a T cell subset sorted from them (not recorded which). The receptors come from an adult woman who had mild COVID-19 (a few samples of this study predate the infection). The sample titles of this study are shuffled in the database, so cell type and time point are left out; the donor was told from shared clones.

This clonotype was detected only a few times. This sequence joins TRBV15 and TRBJ2-1; the D is unclear. The CDR3 length is 14 residues. Trimming shortened V by 1 base and J by 5 bases, and 9 bases separated the two germline ends. Looked up from germline, CDR1 is LNHNV and CDR2 is YYDKDF (reference sequence). CDR3 amino acids: CATSRATRNNEQFF. The CDR3 DNA is TGTGCCACCAGCAGAGCGACAAGGAACAATGAGCAGTTCTTC. Full variable domain (outside the CDR3, taken from reference TRBV15 and TRBJ2-1): DAMVIQNPRYQVTQFGKPVTLSCSQTLNHNVMYWYQQKSSQAPKLLFHYYDKDFNNEADTPDNFQSRRPNTSFCFLDIRSPGLGDTAMYLCATSRATRNNEQFFGPGTRLTVL.

The V call is TRBV3-1, the J call TRBJ1-2, with TRBD1 matching 11 bases. The CDR3 extends over 15 amino acids. Germline V CDR1 and CDR2: LGHDT, YNNKEL (reference sequence). V was pared by 4 bases and J by 4 bases, with 5 bases of the junction left unmatched. CDR3 nucleotide sequence: TGTGCCAGCAGCCTCCGGACAGGGGGCTTCTATGGCTACACCTTC. Residues: CASSLRTGGFYGYTF.

This clonotype was seen more than once but under ten times. J is TRBJ1-1 and V is TRBV29-1; no clear D. Germline CDR1 reads SQVTM; CDR2 reads ANQGSEA. The CDR3 contains 14 residues. Trimming cost V 2 bases and J 6 bases, with 16 bases left between them. CDR3: CSVERESLVSEAFF. CDR3 sequence (DNA): TGCAGCGTTGAACGGGAATCTTTGGTCTCTGAAGCTTTCTTT.

This clonotype appeared once. The rearrangement joins TRBV20-1 to TRBJ2-7; 9 bases line up with TRBD1. The germline V gene encodes CDR1 DFQATT and CDR2 SNEGSKA (reference sequence). The CDR3 consists of 16 residues. V trimming: 1 base; J trimming: 0 bases; junction bases outside the gene matches: 7. In DNA form, the CDR3 reads TGCAGTGCTAGAGGGAGCCGGGACAGGGTCTCCTACGAGCAGTACTTC. This codes for CSARGSRDRVSYEQYF.

This clonotype was counted between two and nine times. V and J are TRBV9 and TRBJ2-1, with TRBD2 matching over 13 bases. The V gene end was trimmed by 3 bases and the J gene end by 15 bases; junction bases not matched to a gene: 9. The CDR3 runs to 14 residues. Germline V lookup: CDR1 SGDLS, CDR2 YYNGEE. The CDR3 region is CASSATSGGPYPFF. The CDR3 DNA sequence: TGTGCCAGCAGCGCGACTAGCGGGGGGCCCTATCCGTTCTTC.

This clonotype has only a few counts. V is TRBV20-1 and J is TRBJ2-7; D may be TRBD1 (6 bases). Trimming pared 0 bases from V and 2 bases from J, leaving 14 bases between. CDR3 length equals 15 residues. Germline V gene sequence: CDR1 DFQATT, CDR2 SNEGSKA (reference sequence). DNA of the CDR3: TGCAGTGCTAGAGATGAGTGGACAGCCACCTACGAGCAGTACTTC. It yields the protein CSARDEWTATYEQYF.

This clonotype appeared a few times. The J gene is TRBJ2-3, the V gene TRBV14; 7 positions match TRBD2. The junction had 26 bases not matched to a gene; V was cut back by 2 bases and J by 6 bases. The CDR3 runs 21 residues. Germline loops: CDR1 SGHDN, CDR2 FVKESK. In DNA, the CDR3 is TGTGCCAGCAGCCAAACCCAAATCCGGAAACCACGCAGGGAGGGGAAGGATACGCAGTATTTT. It yields the protein CASSQTQIRKPRREGKDTQYF.

In this sample, this clonotype turned up a few times. The V gene is TRBV6-5, the J gene TRBJ2-7; TRBD2 aligns across 10 bases. Germline CDR1 is MNHEY and CDR2 is SVGAGI. The V gene end was trimmed by 1 base and the J gene end by 6 bases; junction bases not matched to a gene: 15. The CDR3 is 18 residues long. The CDR3 here is CASSYFVGLAGVRGEQYF. In DNA, the CDR3 is TGTGCCAGCAGTTACTTTGTGGGCCTAGCGGGAGTTCGAGGCGAGCAGTACTTC.

This clonotype has more than one count but fewer than ten. The rearrangement uses TRBV7-6 and TRBJ1-1; TRBD1 might be the D (6 bases). CDR1 is SGHVS, CDR2 FNYEAQ, per germline. This CDR3 region has 14 residues. Trimming pared 0 bases from V and 7 bases from J, leaving 12 bases between. CDR3 sequence (DNA): TGTGCCAGCAGCTTAGCTCGGGGGGCAGGTGAAGCTTTCTTT. This sequence encodes CASSLARGAGEAFF. The variable domain in full, with the rest retrieved from reference TRBV7-6 and TRBJ1-1, is GAGVSQSPRYKVTKRGQDVALRCDPISGHVSLYWYRQALGQGPEFLTYFNYEAQQDKSGLPNDRFSAERPEGSISTLTIQRTEQRDSAMYRCASSLARGAGEAFFGQGTRLTVV.

This clonotype was seen more than once but under ten times. The chain employs TRBV6-2 or TRBV6-3 and TRBJ1-5, with 11 positions matching TRBD1. V trimming: 4 bases; J trimming: 4 bases; junction bases outside the gene matches: 3. The CDR3 is 15 residues long. Looked up from germline, CDR1 is MNHEY and CDR2 is SVGEGT. This CDR3 is CASSSDRGLNQPQHF. The CDR3 DNA sequence: TGTGCCAGCAGTTCGGACAGGGGGCTGAATCAGCCCCAGCATTTT.

J is TRBJ1-1 and V is TRBV7-9, with D perhaps matching TRBD1 (5 bases). The CDR3 covers 16 residues. Germline CDR1 is SEHNR and CDR2 is FQNEAQ (reference sequence). V was pared by 1 base and J by 5 bases, with 17 bases between. In DNA form, the CDR3 reads TGTGCCAGCAGCTTAGGAGCGGGCGCCAGGGTGACTGAAGCTTTCTTT. Translated, it gives CASSLGAGARVTEAFF. Using reference TRBV7-9 and TRBJ1-1 for the parts outside the CDR3, the full variable domain is DTGVSQNPRHKITKRGQNVTFRCDPISEHNRLYWYRQTLGQGPEFLTYFQNEAQLEKSRLLSDRFSAERPKGSFSTLEIQRTEQGDSAMYLCASSLGAGARVTEAFFGQGTRLTVV.

This chain connects TRBV29-1 to TRBJ2-5; 10 bases are shared with TRBD2. The CDR3 sequence is 14 residues long. The germline V gene has CDR1 SQVTM and CDR2 ANQGSEA. With V trimmed by 6 bases and J by 2 bases, 6 bases remained unmatched. CDR3 amino acids: CSVGETSGQETQYF. In nucleotides, the CDR3 is TGCAGCGTGGGCGAGACTAGCGGGCAAGAGACCCAGTACTTC. The full variable domain, in which reference TRBV29-1 and TRBJ2-5 provide the parts outside the CDR3, is SAVISQKPSRDICQRGTSLTIQCQVDSQVTMMFWYRQQPGQSLTLIATANQGSEATYESGFVIDKFPISRPNLTFSTLTVSNMSPEDSSIYLCSVGETSGQETQYFGPGTRLLVL.

V gene TRBV6-2 or TRBV6-3 combines with J gene TRBJ2-1; no clear D gene. The germline CDR1 and CDR2 sequences are MNHEY and SVGEGT. V was trimmed by 0 bases and J by 4 bases, leaving 10 bases between them. This CDR3 spans 15 amino acids. The CDR3 protein is CASSYSLTVYNEQFF. CDR3 nucleotide sequence: TGTGCCAGCAGTTACTCTCTGACGGTTTACAATGAGCAGTTCTTC.

The chain couples TRBV3-1 to TRBJ2-7; tentative D call: TRBD1 (5 bases). Looked up from germline, CDR1 is LGHDT and CDR2 is YNNKEL (reference sequence). CDR3 length: 15 amino acids. V lost 5 bases and J lost 4, with 18 bases in between. The DNA of the CDR3 is TGTGCCAGCAGCGGAATCCGACAGAGTGGATACGAGCAGTACTTC. Its translation: CASSGIRQSGYEQYF.

This chain links TRBV2 with TRBJ2-2; 7 bases are a match to TRBD1. CDR1 and CDR2 from the germline V gene are SNHLY and FYNNEI. V shed 6 bases and J 4 bases; nucleotides not matched to a gene: 5. This CDR3 is 14 amino acids long. The CDR3 spells CASRGDRLTGELFF. CDR3 in DNA: TGTGCCAGCAGGGGGGACAGACTCACCGGGGAGCTGTTTTTT.

The chain has TRBV9 and TRBJ2-1; D might be TRBD2 (5 bases). Trimming cost V 6 bases and J 6 bases, with 10 bases left between them. CDR1 is SGDLS, CDR2 YYNGEE, per germline. CDR3 length: 12 residues. This CDR3 is CASTTRGNEQFF. CDR3 sequence (DNA): TGTGCCAGCACCACCCGGGGCAATGAGCAGTTCTTC.

This clonotype was observed a few times. This rearrangement joins TRBV20-1 to TRBJ1-2, with D unresolved. The length of the CDR3 is 14 residues. V was pared by 0 bases and J by 9 bases, with 17 bases between. Germline V gene sequence: CDR1 DFQATT, CDR2 SNEGSKA (reference sequence). CDR3: CSARDQRSDISYTF. The DNA for the CDR3 is TGCAGTGCTAGAGATCAAAGATCCGATATCAGCTACACCTTC.

Only a few counts were recorded for this clonotype. The chain recombines TRBV10-3 with TRBJ2-7; the match to TRBD2 covers 9 bases. The CDR3 extends over 17 amino acids. J gave up 1 base and V 0 bases, and 7 bases lay outside the gene matches. Germline V gene sequence: CDR1 ENHRY, CDR2 SYGVKD. CDR3 sequence (DNA): TGTGCCATCAGTGAGTCGGCGGGGGGGCACGGATCCTACGAGCAGTACTTC. This translates into CAISESAGGHGSYEQYF.

In its sample, this clonotype was seen a few times. J is TRBJ2-2 and V is TRBV20-1; 10 bases are shared with TRBD1. After removal of 5 bases from V and 1 base from J, the junction contained 4 bases not matched to a gene. CDR3 length: 15 amino acids. Germline V gene data show CDR1 as DFQATT and CDR2 as SNEGSKA (reference sequence). The CDR3 spells CSAPRDRGNTGELFF. The CDR3 nucleotides read TGCAGTGCTCCAAGGGACAGGGGGAACACCGGGGAGCTGTTTTTT.

This chain connects TRBV27 to TRBJ2-7; 8 bases align to TRBD1. J gave up 1 base and V 9 bases, and 8 bases lay outside the gene matches. CDR1 and CDR2 (germline): MNHEY, SMNVEV (reference sequence). CDR3 length: 14 amino acids. The CDR3 DNA sequence: TGTGCCAGTAAGGACAGGGTAGATTCCTACGAGCAGTACTTC. This encodes CASKDRVDSYEQYF.

This clonotype was observed a handful of times. V usage is TRBV7-9 and J usage is TRBJ1-3; D is possibly TRBD1 (6 bases). With 5 bases removed from V and 1 base from J, the gap between germline ends came to 18 bases. Germline lookup yields CDR1 SEHNR and CDR2 FQNEAQ (reference sequence). The CDR3 has 17 amino acids. CDR3 sequence (DNA): TGTGCCAGCAGCGGAGAACAGGGATCCTCTTCTGGAAACACCATATATTTT. Protein product: CASSGEQGSSSGNTIYF.

The chain combines TRBV20-1 with TRBJ1-4, with unresolved D. Germline V lookup: CDR1 DFQATT, CDR2 SNEGSKA (reference sequence). V lost 5 bases and J 6 bases, leaving 13 bases between the germline ends. The CDR3 sequence is 13 residues long. The DNA for the CDR3 is TGCAGTGCTGTCGGGCAGAGAGATGAAAAACTGTTTTTT. Protein: CSAVGQRDEKLFF.

The chain is built from TRBV24-1 and TRBJ2-1; D might be TRBD1 or TRBD2, each matching 5 bases. This CDR3 is 16 amino acids long. Trimming stripped 4 bases from V and 5 bases from J, with 17 bases between. The V gene's germline CDR1 is KGHDR and CDR2 SFDVKD. CDR3 DNA: TGTGCCACCAGTGACAGCGGCTTGACAGAACACAATGAGCAGTTCTTC. Amino acids: CATSDSGLTEHNEQFF.

The J gene is TRBJ2-3, the V gene TRBV27; D is uncertain. Trimming removed 1 base at V and 1 base at J, with 3 bases between. The CDR3 contains 13 residues. In germline, CDR1 is MNHEY, CDR2 SMNVEV (reference sequence). CDR3: CASSLFGTDTQYF. The DNA of the CDR3 is TGTGCCAGCAGTTTATTTGGCACAGATACGCAGTATTTT.

The chain is built from TRBV30 and TRBJ2-5; D is undetermined. Trimming stripped 2 bases from V and 0 bases from J, with 4 bases between. CDR1 is GTSNPN and CDR2 is SVGIG in the germline V gene (reference sequence). The CDR3 totals 12 residues. CDR3 nucleotide sequence: TGTGCCTGGAGTTATAACCAAGAGACCCAGTACTTC. Amino acid sequence: CAWSYNQETQYF.

In its sample, this clonotype was seen many times. V usage is TRBV5-5 and J usage is TRBJ2-1, with 7 bases identical to TRBD2. There are 15 residues in the CDR3. Trimming took 4 bases from V and 7 from J; bases not matched to a gene: 11. Germline CDR1 and CDR2: SGHKS and YYEKEE (reference sequence). The CDR3 sequence is CASSPGAGGSNEQFF. In DNA, the CDR3 is TGTGCCAGCAGCCCCGGGGCCGGGGGGTCTAATGAGCAGTTCTTC.